The source of this T cell receptor beta chain is a study of T cell clonotyping in hematopoietic cell transplantation. Study-wide results and limits: Higher Inverse Simpson Index values in graft donor and pretransplant recipient predicted broader posttransplant TCR diversity.

Trimming took 7 bases from V and 11 from J, leaving 26 bases between them. From germline, CDR1 is MDHEN and CDR2 SYDVKM. The CDR3 runs to 15 residues. In the case of this clone: Its antigen is unidentified.

Sequencing was performed with immunoSEQ multiplex PCR; in TCRdb, only in-frame clones are kept and a portion is missing. The sample has tens of thousands of clones; around 90% are singletons. The clonotype comes from a female patient aged 45 to 65 who had an allogeneic stem cell transplant from a related donor, so the T cells may come from the graft donor. Some clones in this sample may be carry-over from other donors' samples. The chain is built from TRBV28 and TRBJ1-1, with D uncertain. The material sequenced was PBMCs, taken 100 days after allogeneic stem cell transplant. CDR3 DNA sequence: TGTGCCAGCAAGGATGTAGTGGGCCTCCCCGGGGAGGCTTTCTTT. It specifies CASKDVVGLPGEAFF.